One and the same sample provided the 29 T cell receptor beta chains below, sequenced in a study of cytomegalovirus exposure and HLA in healthy donors. The PCR contained 60 Vbeta and 13 Jbeta primers. Generated by immunoSEQ multiplex PCR, the TCRdb table keeps only in-frame clones and is missing some. The sample carries 130,000 to 150,000 clones, roughly four fifths recorded once. The sequencing sample was made of PBMCs. These receptors were taken from a man aged 35 to 55 in good health and CMV-seropositive.

The CDR3 nucleotides read TGCGCCAGCAGCCAAGTTCTGGGAGGGGGCTCTGGGGCCAACGTCCTGACTTTC. Amino acids: CASSQVLGGGSGANVLTF. The chain couples TRBV4-1 to TRBJ2-6; possibly TRBD2 for D (7 bases). The CDR3 sequence is 18 residues long. The ends were cut back, 1 base at V and 0 bases at J, with 13 bases in the middle. Germline V gene data show CDR1 as MGHRA and CDR2 as YSYEKL.

The gene calls are TRBV6-6 and TRBJ2-1, with no clear D. In germline, CDR1 is MNHNY, CDR2 SVGAGI (reference sequence). V dropped 0 bases and J dropped 8 bases, with 11 bases sitting between them. The CDR3 runs 14 residues. CDR3 loop: CASSYSPGLDEQFF. DNA of the CDR3: TGTGCCAGCAGTTACTCCCCAGGCCTCGATGAGCAGTTCTTC.

The chain is built from TRBV7-6 and TRBJ2-2; possible D gene TRBD1, 6 bases. CDR3 size: 12 residues. The germline CDR1 and CDR2 sequences are SGHVS and FNYEAQ. The ends were cut back, 5 bases at V and 7 bases at J, with 8 bases in the middle. The chain's CDR3 is CASSPDSGELFF. The CDR3 DNA is TGTGCCAGCAGCCCGGACAGCGGGGAGCTGTTTTTT.

This clone was detected a few times. The chain is built from TRBV5-1 and TRBJ2-3, with D maybe TRBD1 (6 bases). Germline CDR1 reads SGHRS; CDR2 reads YFSETQ. The CDR3 spans 14 residues. V shed 4 bases and J shed 2 bases, with 11 bases lying between them. This CDR3 is CASSLQGTTDTQYF. In nucleotides, the CDR3 is TGCGCCAGCAGCCTACAGGGTACCACAGATACGCAGTATTTT.

The chain recombines TRBV19 with TRBJ2-7; TRBD1 is a possible D gene (5 bases). V was cut by 6 bases and J by 6 bases, with 18 bases left in between. Germline CDR1 is LNHDA and CDR2 is SQIVND (reference sequence). The CDR3 length is 14 residues. The CDR3 here is CASSSKMTAAEQYF. The CDR3 DNA sequence: TGTGCCAGTAGCTCTAAGATGACAGCCGCCGAGCAGTACTTC.

The CDR3 is CASSLWTGRYEQYF. The CDR3 DNA is TGCGCCAGCAGCCTCTGGACAGGGAGGTACGAGCAGTACTTC. V is TRBV5-1 and J is TRBJ2-7; 8 bases map to TRBD1. Trimming took 4 bases from V and 4 from J; bases not matched to a gene: 7. The CDR3 runs 14 residues. Germline lookup yields CDR1 SGHRS and CDR2 YFSETQ.

V is TRBV5-1 and J is TRBJ2-1; D is possibly TRBD2 (5 bases). Deletions cut 3 bases from V and 14 bases from J, with 21 bases between. Germline V lookup: CDR1 SGHRS, CDR2 YFSETQ. CDR3 length: 14 amino acids. DNA of the CDR3: TGCGCCAGCAGCTCGACAACCACCGGGGAGAGTAAGTTCTTC. Translating it yields CASSSTTTGESKFF.

This chain uses TRBV11-3 with TRBJ2-3; D may be TRBD2 (5 bases). The V end was cut by 4 bases, the J end by 1 base, with 21 bases between. This CDR3 has 18 amino acids. Germline V gene data show CDR1 as SGHNT and CDR2 as YENEEA. This CDR3 reads CASSSPRGHGMRTDTQYF. The CDR3 DNA reads as TGTGCCAGCAGCTCCCCCCGGGGTCACGGTATGCGCACAGATACGCAGTATTTT.

Comments on this clone: The same CDR3 also results from other DNA sequences found in this sample. This chain links TRBV2 with TRBJ2-7; D call uncertain. Germline lookup yields CDR1 SNHLY and CDR2 FYNNEI. CDR3 size: 11 residues. Trimming removed 5 bases at V and 1 base at J, with 3 bases between. The CDR3 protein is CASSYSYEQYF. CDR3 DNA sequence: TGTGCCAGCAGTTATTCCTACGAGCAGTACTTC. Based on the CDR3 plus reference TRBV2 and TRBJ2-7, the full variable domain is EPEVTQTPSHQVTQMGQEVILRCVPISNHLYFYWYRQILGQKVEFLVSFYNNEISEKSEIFDDQFSVERPDGSNFTLKIRSTKLEDSAMYFCASSYSYEQYFGPGTRLTVT.

This chain connects TRBV5-6 to TRBJ2-7; D is possibly TRBD1 (6 bases). The germline CDR1 and CDR2 sequences are SGHDT and YYEEEE. This CDR3 has 14 amino acids. With 0 bases removed from V and 4 bases from J, the gap between germline ends came to 11 bases. Here the CDR3 reads CASSLAGDPYEQYF. CDR3 sequence (DNA): TGTGCCAGCAGCTTGGCAGGGGATCCGTACGAGCAGTACTTC.

This clone has only one observation. This chain's CDR3 is CASSFGTVDSRDYGYTF. The CDR3 DNA reads TGTGCCAGCAGCTTCGGAACCGTCGACAGCAGGGACTATGGCTACACCTTC. The V gene is TRBV13, the J gene TRBJ1-2; perhaps TRBD1 as D (5 bases). V was shortened by 3 bases and J by 3 bases, with 20 bases between the two germline ends. In germline, CDR1 is PRHDT, CDR2 FYEKMQ (reference sequence). CDR3 length: 17 residues.

CDR3 protein: CASSPLNSNQPQHF. In DNA form, the CDR3 reads TGTGCCAGCAGTCCACTCAATAGCAATCAGCCCCAGCATTTT. V and J are TRBV27 and TRBJ1-5, with D uncertain. Germline V lookup: CDR1 MNHEY, CDR2 SMNVEV (reference sequence). This CDR3 has 14 amino acids. Trimming took off 5 bases at V and 0 bases at J, with 8 bases between the two ends.

This clone was observed once. This chain joins TRBV7-9 and TRBJ2-7, with D unclear. Germline V CDR1 and CDR2: SEHNR, FQNEAQ (reference sequence). V lost 3 bases, J lost 2 bases, and 8 bases lay in between. The CDR3 sequence is 13 residues long. For the CDR3, the DNA is TGTGCCAGCAGCTTTGGGCAAGCCTACGAGCAGTACTTC. This encodes CASSFGQAYEQYF. Full variable domain (rest looked up from reference TRBV7-9 and TRBJ2-7): DTGVSQNPRHKITKRGQNVTFRCDPISEHNRLYWYRQTLGQGPEFLTYFQNEAQLEKSRLLSDRFSAERPKGSFSTLEIQRTEQGDSAMYLCASSFGQAYEQYFGPGTRLTVT.

This chain links TRBV5-6 with TRBJ2-7, with D possibly matching TRBD2 (6 bases). This CDR3 comprises 13 residues. Germline V gene sequence: CDR1 SGHDT, CDR2 YYEEEE. Between the trimmed V and J ends, which lost 5 bases and 7 bases, there was a span of 16 bases. The CDR3 DNA is TGTGCCAGCAGGCGGAGGGCCTCGGGAGAGCAGTACTTC. It codes for CASRRRASGEQYF.

The chain recombines TRBV19 with TRBJ1-1, with a possible D match to TRBD1 (6 bases). CDR3 size: 14 residues. Germline-derived CDR1 and CDR2 are LNHDA and SQIVND (reference sequence). The V end was cut by 4 bases, the J end by 5 bases, with 14 bases between. CDR3 sequence (DNA): TGTGCCAGTAGTAGGCAGGGGATACGGACTGAAGCTTTCTTT. It translates to CASSRQGIRTEAFF.

The chain is built from TRBV29-1 and TRBJ2-7; perhaps TRBD1 as D (6 bases). The length of the CDR3 is 12 residues. The germline V gene encodes CDR1 SQVTM and CDR2 ANQGSEA. The ends were cut back, 4 bases at V and 6 bases at J, with 13 bases in the middle. This CDR3 is CSVGARQAEQYF. The CDR3 DNA reads TGCAGCGTTGGGGCCCGACAGGCCGAGCAGTACTTC.

The rearrangement links TRBV2 to TRBJ1-1; 8 bases fit TRBD1. Per germline, CDR1 SNHLY and CDR2 FYNNEI. The V and J ends lost 3 bases and 5 bases, in that order; junction bases with no gene match: 2. CDR3 size: 13 residues. CDR3 protein: CASSDRGRTEAFF. The CDR3, as DNA: TGTGCCAGCAGTGACAGGGGGCGGACTGAAGCTTTCTTT. Supplemented by reference TRBV2 and TRBJ1-1, the full variable domain reads EPEVTQTPSHQVTQMGQEVILRCVPISNHLYFYWYRQILGQKVEFLVSFYNNEISEKSEIFDDQFSVERPDGSNFTLKIRSTKLEDSAMYFCASSDRGRTEAFFGQGTRLTVV.

This sequence joins TRBV27 and TRBJ2-3; D is possibly TRBD2 (5 bases). Trimming took 3 bases from V and 0 from J, leaving 10 bases between them. This CDR3 comprises 15 residues. Germline V gene sequence: CDR1 MNHEY, CDR2 SMNVEV (reference sequence). In DNA form, the CDR3 reads TGTGCCAGCAGTTTTGAGGGCCCAAGCACAGATACGCAGTATTTT. Translation gives CASSFEGPSTDTQYF.

This chain links TRBV15 with TRBJ2-7; no firm D call. V was trimmed by 1 base and J by 7 bases, leaving 8 bases between them. Germline V gene sequence: CDR1 LNHNV, CDR2 YYDKDF (reference sequence). The CDR3 loop spans 12 amino acids. In DNA, the CDR3 is TGTGCCACCAGCAGAGGCGCTTGGGAGCAGTACTTC. Amino acid sequence: CATSRGAWEQYF. Drawing the rest from reference TRBV15 and TRBJ2-7, the complete variable domain is DAMVIQNPRYQVTQFGKPVTLSCSQTLNHNVMYWYQQKSSQAPKLLFHYYDKDFNNEADTPDNFQSRRPNTSFCFLDIRSPGLGDTAMYLCATSRGAWEQYFGPGTRLTVT.

The V and J genes are TRBV7-3 and TRBJ2-2; tentatively, D is TRBD2 (5 bases). Germline V lookup: CDR1 SGHTA, CDR2 FQGTGA. CDR3 length: 17 residues. The V end was cut by 5 bases, the J end by 0 bases, with 16 bases between. CDR3 bases: TGTGCCAGCAGCCCAAACCCCCAGGAGGCGAACACCGGGGAGCTGTTTTTT. This sequence encodes CASSPNPQEANTGELFF.

The V gene is TRBV6-5, the J gene TRBJ2-7, with 9 nucleotides matching TRBD2. The length of the CDR3 is 15 residues. V lost 2 bases to trimming and J lost 5 bases; unmatched junction nucleotides: 7. The germline V gene has CDR1 MNHEY and CDR2 SVGAGI. CDR3 in DNA: TGTGCCAGCAGTTACGGAAGCGGGAGGCCCCACGAGCAGTACTTC. The encoded protein is CASSYGSGRPHEQYF.

The V call is TRBV10-1, the J call TRBJ2-7, with 9 bases aligning to TRBD1. CDR1 and CDR2 (germline): WNHNN, SYGVQD (reference sequence). This CDR3 has 14 amino acids. V dropped 7 bases and J dropped 5; count of bases not matched to a gene: 9. CDR3 sequence (DNA): TGCGCCAGCAACCCGGGACAGGGTCTAAACGAGCAGTACTTC. Amino acid sequence: CASNPGQGLNEQYF.

The rearrangement uses TRBV7-9 and TRBJ1-1; TRBD1 might be the D (5 bases). Germline V gene lookup returns CDR1 SEHNR and CDR2 FQNEAQ (reference sequence). The V gene lost 1 base and the J gene lost 0 bases, with 9 bases spanning the gap. The CDR3 consists of 15 residues. CDR3 in DNA: TGTGCCAGCAGCTTAGGGGAGGGGATGAACACTGAAGCTTTCTTT. Encoded protein: CASSLGEGMNTEAFF. The variable domain in full, with the rest retrieved from reference TRBV7-9 and TRBJ1-1, is DTGVSQNPRHKITKRGQNVTFRCDPISEHNRLYWYRQTLGQGPEFLTYFQNEAQLEKSRLLSDRFSAERPKGSFSTLEIQRTEQGDSAMYLCASSLGEGMNTEAFFGQGTRLTVV.

As DNA, the CDR3 is TGTGCCATCAGGGGCTCTTTGGACAGGGCGGGAGAGGCTAATGAAAAACTGTTTTTT. This codes for CAIRGSLDRAGEANEKLFF. The V call is TRBV10-3, the J call TRBJ1-4; TRBD1 aligns across 8 bases. V dropped 6 bases and J dropped 3; count of bases not matched to a gene: 18. The CDR3 contains 19 residues. Germline V gene data show CDR1 as ENHRY and CDR2 as SYGVKD.

V gene TRBV19 combines with J gene TRBJ1-2, with 8 bases identical to TRBD1. Germline V gene sequence: CDR1 LNHDA, CDR2 SQIVND (reference sequence). This CDR3 is 16 amino acids long. V shed 6 bases and J 1 base; nucleotides not matched to a gene: 10. The CDR3 reads CASRGPRGLGNYGYTF. CDR3 nucleotide sequence: TGTGCCAGTAGAGGCCCCAGGGGGCTAGGTAACTATGGCTACACCTTC.

This clone was found a few times. This chain connects TRBV2 to TRBJ1-6; TRBD1 is a possible D gene (5 bases). The germline V gene encodes CDR1 SNHLY and CDR2 FYNNEI. This CDR3 is 14 amino acids long. V was trimmed by 4 bases and J by 10 bases, leaving 14 bases between them. The CDR3 bases are TGTGCCAGCAGTGCCGGGGGGTCGGGGTCACCCCTCCACTTT. Protein product: CASSAGGSGSPLHF.

The chain has TRBV6-1 and TRBJ1-4; D is possibly TRBD1 (5 bases). The CDR3 is 13 amino acids. Germline V CDR1 and CDR2: MNHNS, SASEGT. With 6 bases removed from V and 2 bases from J, the gap between germline ends came to 7 bases. In nucleotides, the CDR3 is TGTGCCAGCAGCAGGGCCACTAATGAAAAACTGTTTTTT. This gives the protein CASSRATNEKLFF.

This chain connects TRBV29-1 to TRBJ2-1, with 10 bases that match TRBD1. J was trimmed by 12 bases and V by 6 bases; bases with no gene match: 11. CDR1 and CDR2 from the germline V gene are SQVTM and ANQGSEA. CDR3 length: 13 amino acids. Written as DNA, the CDR3 is TGCAGCGTCCCGGGACAGGGGTTGGTGGGGCAGTTCTTC. This gives the protein CSVPGQGLVGQFF.

The chain is built from TRBV5-5 and TRBJ2-7; D might be TRBD2 (5 bases). The CDR3 contains 15 residues. Per the germline V gene, CDR1 is SGHKS and CDR2 is YYEKEE (reference sequence). V was cut by 0 bases and J by 2 bases, with 12 bases left in between. The CDR3 here is CASSLGGSGAYEQYF. The CDR3 DNA reads TGTGCCAGCAGCTTGGGTGGGAGTGGGGCCTACGAGCAGTACTTC.